The 16 T cell receptor beta chains in this list originate from one sample, sequenced in a study of cytomegalovirus exposure and HLA in healthy donors. The PCR employed 60 Vbeta primers together with 13 Jbeta primers. Repertoires were generated with immunoSEQ multiplex PCR, while TCRdb's copy carries only in-frame clones and drops some. The table shows more than 85,000 clones, with around 85% occurring only once. Sequenced input: PBMCs. These receptors were taken from a man aged 35-49 years in good health and CMV-seronegative.

This rearrangement joins TRBV5-1 to TRBJ2-3; tentative D call: TRBD1 (5 bases). Germline loops: CDR1 SGHRS, CDR2 YFSETQ. V gave up 4 bases and J gave up 6 bases, with 15 bases separating them. This CDR3 is built from 14 residues. CDR3 bases: TGCGCCAGCAGCCTCGGGCCTGCAGGGGATACGCAGTATTTT. This codes for CASSLGPAGDTQYF.

This chain connects TRBV7-2 to TRBJ1-1; D is uncertain. V dropped 1 base and J dropped 2 bases, with 11 bases sitting between them. Germline V gene sequence: CDR1 SGHTA, CDR2 FQGNSA. The CDR3 spans 15 residues. CDR3 DNA: TGTGCCAGCAGCTTAGGCAGGATTAAAAACACTGAAGCTTTCTTT. Translating gives CASSLGRIKNTEAFF. The full variable domain, with the rest looked up from reference TRBV7-2 and TRBJ1-1, is GAGVSQSPSNKVTEKGKDVELRCDPISGHTALYWYRQSLGQGLEFLIYFQGNSAPDKSGLPSDRFSAERTGGSVSTLTIQRTQQEDSAVYLCASSLGRIKNTEAFFGQGTRLTVV.

This chain connects TRBV2 to TRBJ2-7; maybe TRBD2 (7 bases). CDR3 length: 14 amino acids. Germline-derived CDR1 and CDR2 are SNHLY and FYNNEI. Trimming stripped 5 bases from V and 3 bases from J, with 14 bases between. CDR3 in DNA: TGTGCCAGCAGTTCCCAGGGAGGGGGCTACGAGCAGTACTTC. Its protein is CASSSQGGGYEQYF. The full variable domain, in which reference TRBV2 and TRBJ2-7 provide the parts outside the CDR3, is EPEVTQTPSHQVTQMGQEVILRCVPISNHLYFYWYRQILGQKVEFLVSFYNNEISEKSEIFDDQFSVERPDGSNFTLKIRSTKLEDSAMYFCASSSQGGGYEQYFGPGTRLTVT.

This rearrangement joins TRBV15 to TRBJ2-5, with D tentatively TRBD2 (6 bases). The V and J ends lost 5 bases and 5 bases respectively, with 12 bases between them. The CDR3 sequence is 13 residues long. Germline CDR1 is LNHNV and CDR2 is YYDKDF (reference sequence). The CDR3 nucleotides are TGTGCCACCAGCGGGGACTCGCGGGAGACCCAGTACTTC. It yields the protein CATSGDSRETQYF.

The chain carries TRBV7-2 and TRBJ1-1, with a tentative D call TRBD1 (6 bases). The germline V gene has CDR1 SGHTA and CDR2 FQGNSA. V was shortened by 5 bases and J by 5 bases, with 15 bases between the two germline ends. The CDR3 is 14 residues long. The CDR3 region has the DNA TGTGCCAGCAGCCTAAGGGGGTCTAGGACTGAAGCTTTCTTT. Protein: CASSLRGSRTEAFF.

The rearrangement uses TRBV7-7 and TRBJ2-7; a possible D gene is TRBD1 (6 bases). The CDR3 runs 14 residues. CDR1 is SSHAT, CDR2 FNYEAQ, per germline (reference sequence). Trimming took 1 base from V and 4 from J, leaving 11 bases between them. CDR3 nucleotides: TGTGCCAGCAGCTTAGGAACAGGGTTTTACGAGCAGTACTTC. The encoded protein is CASSLGTGFYEQYF.

J is TRBJ2-2 and V is TRBV7-7; 10 bases line up with TRBD1. V gave up 4 bases and J gave up 4 bases; unmatched junction bases: 3. CDR1 and CDR2 from the germline V gene are SSHAT and FNYEAQ (reference sequence). The CDR3 is 15 amino acids. This CDR3 reads CASSSRTGGTGELFF. In nucleotides, the CDR3 is TGTGCCAGCAGCTCTCGGACAGGGGGCACCGGGGAGCTGTTTTTT.

The rearrangement uses TRBV2 and TRBJ1-3; 9 nucleotides line up with TRBD1. The germline gives CDR1 SNHLY, CDR2 FYNNEI. V trimming: 4 bases; J trimming: 2 bases; junction bases outside the gene matches: 6. The CDR3 consists of 16 residues. CDR3 sequence: CASSVGQGLAGNTIYF. For the CDR3, the DNA is TGTGCCAGCAGTGTTGGACAGGGGCTGGCTGGAAACACCATATATTTT.

V usage is TRBV30 and J usage is TRBJ2-3, with D perhaps TRBD2 (5 bases). V was trimmed by 0 bases and J by 3 bases, leaving 13 bases between them. Germline values: CDR1 GTSNPN, CDR2 SVGIG (reference sequence). CDR3 length: 15 residues. The CDR3 loop reads CAWSVIPRVTDTQYF. DNA for the CDR3: TGTGCCTGGAGTGTGATCCCGAGGGTTACAGATACGCAGTATTTT.

The table lists this clone with a count of one. In DNA, the CDR3 is TGTGCCAGCAGTGGGAAGACAGGGCAAGGAGGCGGCAATCAGCCCCAGCATTTT. Its translation: CASSGKTGQGGGNQPQHF. This sequence joins TRBV6-1 and TRBJ1-5; 7 positions agree with TRBD1. The CDR3 covers 18 residues. V shed 4 bases, J shed 2 bases, and the junction held 14 bases outside the gene matches. Germline CDR1 reads MNHNS; CDR2 reads SASEGT.

This chain uses TRBV5-6 with TRBJ1-6; 10 bases agree with TRBD1. This CDR3 region has 17 residues. Germline V gene sequence: CDR1 SGHDT, CDR2 YYEEEE. After removal of 0 bases from V and 2 bases from J, the junction contained 2 bases not matched to a gene. CDR3 protein: CASSLVDRGAYNSPLHF. The CDR3 region has the DNA TGTGCCAGCAGCTTGGTGGACAGGGGGGCCTATAATTCACCCCTCCACTTT. Complete variable domain (other parts from reference TRBV5-6 and TRBJ1-6): DAGVTQSPTHLIKTRGQQVTLRCSPKSGHDTVSWYQQALGQGPQFIFQYYEEEERQRGNFPDRFSGHQFPNYSSELNVNALLLGDSALYLCASSLVDRGAYNSPLHFGNGTRLTVT.

This clone was picked up a small number of times. The chain recombines TRBV7-2 with TRBJ1-1; D is possibly TRBD1 (6 bases). The V end lost 5 bases, the J end lost 7 bases, and 14 bases lay between the germline ends. Germline V gene data show CDR1 as SGHTA and CDR2 as FQGNSA. The CDR3 is made up of 13 amino acids. CDR3 nucleotide sequence: TGTGCCAGCAGCCTTATACAGGGTAGTGAAGCTTTCTTT. Amino acids: CASSLIQGSEAFF.

This clone came up once. The chain recombines TRBV5-4 with TRBJ1-1; 8 positions agree with TRBD1. Germline V gene data show CDR1 as SGHNT and CDR2 as YYREEE (reference sequence). This CDR3 comprises 14 residues. The trim removed 6 bases at V and 6 bases at J, leaving 10 bases unmatched. Here the CDR3 reads CASTPRDRSSEAFF. Here the CDR3 DNA reads TGTGCCAGCACCCCCCGGGACAGGTCCTCTGAAGCTTTCTTT.

This clone appeared a few times. In nucleotides, the CDR3 is TGTGCCAGCAGTTGTCTCGAGGGGGGGGACAACTCCTACAATGAGCAGTTCTTC. Translation: CASSCLEGGDNSYNEQFF. The chain couples TRBV5-6 to TRBJ2-1; TRBD2 is a possible D gene (7 bases). Germline values: CDR1 SGHDT, CDR2 YYEEEE. This CDR3 comprises 18 residues. The germline V and J ends were trimmed by 5 bases and 0 bases, with 21 bases remaining between them.

The chain links TRBV5-1 to TRBJ1-4; D gene uncertain. The CDR3 consists of 14 residues. Trimming stripped 4 bases from V and 8 bases from J, with 15 bases between. CDR1 is SGHRS, CDR2 YFSETQ, per germline. In DNA form, the CDR3 reads TGCGCCAGCAGCCCAGGTCTAAGTCAAGAAAAACTGTTTTTT. It is translated as CASSPGLSQEKLFF.

This sequence joins TRBV4-3 and TRBJ2-1; 9 bases align to TRBD2. Germline V gene sequence: CDR1 LGHNA, CDR2 YSLEER. Trimming removed 1 base from V and 1 base from J; junction bases left unmatched: 11. The CDR3 sequence is 19 residues long. CDR3 residues: CASSQVLGGGVVSYNEQFF. The DNA of the CDR3 is TGCGCCAGCAGCCAAGTCCTCGGCGGGGGGGTAGTATCCTACAATGAGCAGTTCTTC.